Given below is one T cell receptor (beta chain) in context. Its target is unknown. This entry is derived from a study of T cell repertoires in cytomegalovirus infection. Study-wide results and limits: Clonotypes of TCR beta that were HLA-C-restricted and CMV-specific dominated the ex vivo response.

TCRdb re-analysed the reads in MiXCR, keeping a single row per CDR3 protein. The sample lists some 940,000 distinct CDR3 sequences, 31% occurring once. The starting material was cultured CD8+ T cells from PBMCs, obtained from culture after CMV antigen stimulation. This receptor was taken from a human donor in good health (CMV status not recorded). Some clones in this sample may be carry-over from other donors' samples.

The CDR3 protein is CASSLASGNNEQFF. The CDR3 DNA reads as TGTGCCAGCAGCTTGGCCTCGGGGAACAATGAGCAGTTCTTC. The V and J genes are TRBV5-6 and TRBJ2-1, with a weak D call TRBD2 (5 bases). This CDR3 spans 14 amino acids. The germline gives CDR1 SGHDT, CDR2 YYEEEE. The V and J ends lost 0 bases and 5 bases respectively, with 9 bases between them.